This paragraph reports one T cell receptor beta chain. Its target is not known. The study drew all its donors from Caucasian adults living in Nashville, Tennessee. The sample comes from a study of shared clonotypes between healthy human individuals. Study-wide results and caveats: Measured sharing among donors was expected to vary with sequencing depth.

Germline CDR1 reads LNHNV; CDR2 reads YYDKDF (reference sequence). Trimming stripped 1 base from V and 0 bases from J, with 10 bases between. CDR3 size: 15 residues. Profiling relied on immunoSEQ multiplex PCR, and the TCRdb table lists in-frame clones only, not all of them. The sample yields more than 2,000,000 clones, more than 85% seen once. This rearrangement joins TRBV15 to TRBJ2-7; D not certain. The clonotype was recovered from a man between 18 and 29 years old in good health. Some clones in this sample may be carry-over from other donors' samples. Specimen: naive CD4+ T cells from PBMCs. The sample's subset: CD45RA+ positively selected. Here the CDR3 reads CATSRGGAFSYEQYF. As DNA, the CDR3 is TGTGCCACCAGCAGAGGAGGCGCGTTCTCCTACGAGCAGTACTTC.